These 23 T cell receptor beta chains were sequenced from one sample in a study of response to subunit inactivated influenza vaccine (dated by TCRdb to 2016 to 2019). The sample's time point, from its label and the paper: 45 days after influenza vaccine administration. The library was prepared using RT-PCR. Reads for this sample came from an Illumina HiSeq 2500. TCRdb handled the public reads itself, with Q25 trimming in fastp and clone calling in MiXCR, and kept productive beta chains. One record per CDR3 amino acid sequence lists the most common genes and DNA. For this sample there are under 200,000 distinct CDR3 sequences; approximately 10% appear just once. The top ten constitute around 12% of the sample. The material sequenced was non-naive T cells sorted from PBMCs, taken about 6 weeks after vaccination. According to the study, the label for this sample's cell subset or site signals: memory T cell fraction. The receptors were sampled from a man between 50 and 59 years old who received an inactivated influenza vaccine. Donor details come from another sample of the same person, matched by shared clones.

A few counts support this clonotype. The rearrangement joins TRBV7-9 to TRBJ2-4, with a possible D match to TRBD1 (5 bases). This CDR3 is built from 15 residues. Deletions cut 4 bases from V and 0 bases from J, with 10 bases between. Germline V CDR1 and CDR2: SEHNR, FQNEAQ (reference sequence). CDR3 region: CASSSRQGAKNIQYF. DNA for the CDR3: TGTGCCAGCAGCTCTCGGCAGGGAGCCAAAAACATTCAGTACTTC.

This clonotype was seen repeatedly, ten times or more. V is TRBV29-1 and J is TRBJ1-1, with unresolved D. Trimming stripped 6 bases from V and 1 base from J, with 6 bases between. CDR3 length: 11 residues. From germline, CDR1 is SQVTM and CDR2 ANQGSEA. The CDR3 sequence: CSVRRNTEAFF. CDR3 coding DNA: TGCAGCGTGCGTCGGAACACTGAAGCTTTCTTT.

This clonotype has just a few counts. The V and J genes are TRBV4-1 and TRBJ1-1, with TRBD1 as a possible D gene (5 bases). In germline, CDR1 is MGHRA, CDR2 YSYEKL. The CDR3 is 15 residues long. The V end lost 3 bases, the J end lost 5 bases, and 16 bases lay between the germline ends. CDR3 residues: CASSQTSPKGTEAFF. The CDR3 coding sequence is TGCGCCAGCAGCCAGACGTCACCTAAGGGGACTGAAGCTTTCTTT.

The chain joins TRBV9 to TRBJ1-2; D gene ambiguous. This CDR3 is built from 12 residues. The V end was cut by 0 bases, the J end by 4 bases, with 4 bases between. Germline V gene lookup returns CDR1 SGDLS and CDR2 YYNGEE. Written as DNA, the CDR3 is TGTGCCAGCAGCGTAGACAGCTATGGCTACACCTTC. This encodes CASSVDSYGYTF.

The V gene is TRBV15, the J gene TRBJ2-7, with D perhaps matching TRBD2 (5 bases). This CDR3 has 15 residues. The V end lost 1 base, the J end lost 0 bases, and 10 bases lay between the germline ends. From germline, CDR1 is LNHNV and CDR2 YYDKDF (reference sequence). The CDR3 loop is CATSRAAASSYEQYF. The CDR3 coding sequence is TGTGCCACCAGCAGAGCAGCGGCCAGCTCCTACGAGCAGTACTTC.

This clonotype was detected ten times or more. The J gene is TRBJ2-5, the V gene TRBV4-2; 8 bases align to TRBD2. This CDR3 is built from 16 residues. CDR1 is LGHNA, CDR2 YNFKEQ, per germline. With V trimmed by 0 bases and J by 4 bases, 7 bases remained unmatched. The CDR3 loop reads CASSQDASGGGETQYF. The CDR3 nucleotides read TGTGCCAGCAGCCAAGATGCCAGCGGGGGAGGAGAGACCCAGTACTTC.

This chain links TRBV14 with TRBJ1-2, with 9 bases fitting TRBD1. The CDR3 runs 14 residues. Trimming cost V 5 bases and J 4 bases; bases outside gene matches: 5. Germline values: CDR1 SGHDN, CDR2 FVKESK. CDR3 DNA: TGTGCCAGCAGCGTTGGGACAGGGCCCTATGGCTACACCTTC. As protein: CASSVGTGPYGYTF. Based on the CDR3 plus reference TRBV14 and TRBJ1-2, the full variable domain is EAGVTQFPSHSVIEKGQTVTLRCDPISGHDNLYWYRRVMGKEIKFLLHFVKESKQDESGMPNNRFLAERTGGTYSTLKVQPAELEDSGVYFCASSVGTGPYGYTFGSGTRLTVV.

The V call is TRBV4-3, the J call TRBJ2-7, with 7 nucleotides matching TRBD1. The CDR3 extends over 15 amino acids. Germline V lookup: CDR1 LGHNA, CDR2 YSLEER. V lost 1 base to trimming and J lost 2 bases; unmatched junction nucleotides: 5. The CDR3 loop is CASSQGATGTYEQYF. In nucleotides, the CDR3 is TGCGCCAGCAGCCAAGGAGCGACAGGGACCTACGAGCAGTACTTC.

The rearrangement joins TRBV11-2 to TRBJ2-7; no reliable D call. The germline gives CDR1 SGHAT, CDR2 FQNNGV. The CDR3 sequence is 12 residues long. The V gene lost 3 bases and the J gene lost 4 bases, with 7 bases spanning the gap. CDR3 protein: CASSFDSYEQYF. The CDR3 DNA is TGTGCCAGCAGCTTTGATTCGTACGAGCAGTACTTC.

This CDR3 reads CASTPSGATFAEAFF. The CDR3 DNA is TGTGCCAGCACCCCCTCCGGGGCAACATTTGCTGAAGCTTTCTTT. The chain uses TRBV7-9 and TRBJ1-1; a weak D match, TRBD1 (5 bases). Germline V gene lookup returns CDR1 SEHNR and CDR2 FQNEAQ (reference sequence). The CDR3 consists of 15 residues. Trimming pared 7 bases from V and 6 bases from J, leaving 21 bases between.

V and J are TRBV14 and TRBJ2-1, with D possibly TRBD2 on 6 matching bases. Germline CDR1 SGHDN, CDR2 FVKESK. Between the trimmed V and J ends, which lost 0 bases and 3 bases, there was a span of 9 bases. This CDR3 is 15 amino acids long. The DNA for the CDR3 is TGTGCCAGCAGCCAAGATGGGGGGTTCTACAATGAGCAGTTCTTC. Amino acids: CASSQDGGFYNEQFF.

This clonotype appeared many times. The chain has TRBV18 and TRBJ1-5; D is ambiguous. Germline V gene sequence: CDR1 KGHSH, CDR2 LQKENI. V gave up 5 bases and J gave up 2 bases, with 10 bases separating them. The CDR3 is 14 amino acids. DNA for the CDR3: TGTGCCAGCTCATCTAGGCGAGGCAATCAGCCCCAGCATTTT. This translates into CASSSRRGNQPQHF.

This clonotype was recorded many times. The rearrangement uses TRBV5-1 and TRBJ2-7, with D possibly TRBD1 on 5 matching bases. Per germline, CDR1 SGHRS and CDR2 YFSETQ. V lost 4 bases, J lost 4 bases, and 9 bases lay in between. The CDR3 contains 12 residues. The DNA for the CDR3 is TGCGCCAGCAGCCCGACAGAATACGAGCAGTACTTC. This sequence encodes CASSPTEYEQYF.

This clonotype has ten or more counts. The V gene is TRBV27, the J gene TRBJ2-1; the match to TRBD2 covers 8 bases. The J segment lost 2 bases and the V segment lost 4 bases, leaving 4 bases of the junction unmatched. Germline V CDR1 and CDR2: MNHEY, SMNVEV (reference sequence). This CDR3 comprises 15 residues. CDR3 nucleotide sequence: TGTGCCAGCAGTTCTACTAGCGGCACCTACAATGAGCAGTTCTTC. Translated: CASSSTSGTYNEQFF.

This clonotype was recorded many times. The DNA of the CDR3 is TGTGCCAGCTCACCACGGCAGGGGCCTTCCGGGGAGCTGTTTTTT. Its protein product is CASSPRQGPSGELFF. The rearrangement joins TRBV18 to TRBJ2-2; possible D gene TRBD1, 6 bases. The V gene's germline CDR1 is KGHSH and CDR2 LQKENI. The V end lost 1 base, the J end lost 6 bases, and 12 bases lay between the germline ends. There are 15 residues in the CDR3.

This clonotype appeared many times. Here the CDR3 DNA reads TGCGCCAGCAGCTTGGATGGGGAAAGGATCTATGGCTACACCTTC. Encoded protein: CASSLDGERIYGYTF. The chain couples TRBV5-1 to TRBJ1-2; D uncertain. The CDR3 runs to 15 residues. Trimming pared 0 bases from V and 4 bases from J, leaving 13 bases between. The V gene's germline CDR1 is SGHRS and CDR2 YFSETQ.

This rearrangement joins TRBV5-1 to TRBJ1-4, with D hard to call. Germline-derived CDR1 and CDR2 are SGHRS and YFSETQ. V gave up 0 bases and J gave up 2 bases, with 5 bases separating them. The CDR3 runs to 14 residues. In nucleotides, the CDR3 is TGCGCCAGCAGCTTGGGGTCTACTAATGAAAAACTGTTTTTT. It yields the protein CASSLGSTNEKLFF. The full variable domain, completed using reference TRBV5-1 and TRBJ1-4, is KAGVTQTPRYLIKTRGQQVTLSCSPISGHRSVSWYQQTPGQGLQFLFEYFSETQRNKGNFPGRFSGRQFSNSRSEMNVSTLELGDSALYLCASSLGSTNEKLFFGSGTQLSVL.

This clonotype was recorded at least ten times. The chain combines TRBV24-1 with TRBJ2-1, with TRBD1 matching over 7 bases. Per germline, CDR1 KGHDR and CDR2 SFDVKD. This CDR3 has 16 amino acids. The trim removed 2 bases at V and 6 bases at J, leaving 9 bases unmatched. For the CDR3, the DNA is TGTGCCACCAGTGATTCTGTGACAGGGATAGGCAATGAGCAGTTCTTC. Translating it yields CATSDSVTGIGNEQFF.

This clonotype appeared many times. The chain carries TRBV7-9 and TRBJ1-1; D is unresolved. The CDR3 has 13 amino acids. The germline V gene encodes CDR1 SEHNR and CDR2 FQNEAQ (reference sequence). With 5 bases removed from V and 1 base from J, the gap between germline ends came to 8 bases. In nucleotides, the CDR3 is TGTGCCAGCAGCGCCCAGGCGAACACTGAAGCTTTCTTT. As protein: CASSAQANTEAFF.

The chain employs TRBV10-3 and TRBJ1-1; unclear D gene. V lost 6 bases and J lost 3, with 14 bases in between. This CDR3 is 14 amino acids long. Looked up from germline, CDR1 is ENHRY and CDR2 is SYGVKD. The CDR3 DNA reads as TGTGCCATCAGCGGGTTTTGGGAGGACACTGAAGCTTTCTTT. It is translated as CAISGFWEDTEAFF.

This clonotype was counted many times. This chain uses TRBV20-1 with TRBJ2-1; 16 nucleotides agree with TRBD2. Per the germline V gene, CDR1 is DFQATT and CDR2 is SNEGSKA (reference sequence). The CDR3 runs 15 residues. The trim removed 6 bases at V and 8 bases at J, leaving 7 bases unmatched. This chain's CDR3 is CSASGTSGRAYEQFF. In nucleotides, the CDR3 is TGCAGTGCCTCGGGGACTAGCGGGAGGGCGTATGAGCAGTTCTTC.

The CDR3 nucleotides are TGTGCCAGCAGCTTGCGGGAAAGCCGCTCCTACGAGCAGTACTTC. This translates into CASSLRESRSYEQYF. This rearrangement joins TRBV5-5 to TRBJ2-7, with D tentatively TRBD2 (5 bases). CDR3 length: 15 residues. Trimming took 1 base from V and 0 from J, leaving 11 bases between them. Germline V gives CDR1 SGHKS, CDR2 YYEKEE (reference sequence).

This clonotype has a count of ten or more. This chain connects TRBV4-1 to TRBJ2-1, with 11 bases identical to TRBD2. This CDR3 is 15 amino acids long. The V segment lost 0 bases and the J segment 10 bases; nucleotides outside the gene matches: 5. CDR1 and CDR2 (germline): MGHRA, YSYEKL. The CDR3: CASSQEVTSGVEQFF. CDR3 DNA: TGCGCCAGCAGCCAAGAGGTGACTAGCGGGGTCGAGCAGTTCTTC.